These T cell receptor beta chains were read from a single sample in a study of T and B cells in COVID-19 patients. TCRdb recomputed calls from the multiplex PCR reads with MiXCR, one row per CDR3 protein. The table lists about 5,400 distinct CDR3 sequences, 25% to 30% of them singletons. Material: blood. The receptors shown here come from a human donor with active COVID-19. Each CDR3 is given with its conserved first and last residue. D genes are given only for firm matches. Clone size is not always given. Where it is, it says once, few, many or a class for expanded clones.

d_call j_call v_call clone_size cdr3_nt cdr3_aa
TRBD2 TRBJ2-1 TRBV6-5 . TGTGCCAGCAGCTCCGTGGTAGCGGGAGGAGGGTCCCACAATGAGCAGTTCTTC CASSSVVAGGGSHNEQFF
. TRBJ2-1 TRBV27 medium-sized TGTGCCAGCAGTTTCCGGGGGCGGACATACAATGAGCAGTTCTTC CASSFRGRTYNEQFF
. TRBJ2-7 TRBV19 medium-sized TGTGCCAGTAGTATAGAACGAGGGCCTTACGAGCAGTACTTC CASSIERGPYEQYF
TRBD1 TRBJ2-1 TRBV2 . TGTGCCAGCAGTCTCGGGACAGGGAGCTCCTACAATGAGCAGTTCTTC CASSLGTGSSYNEQFF
TRBD1 TRBJ2-7 TRBV6-1 many TGTGCCAGCAGTCGGTCGACAGGGGAAACCTACGAGCAGTACTTC CASSRSTGETYEQYF
TRBD1 TRBJ1-2 TRBV6-2/TRBV6-3 many TGTGCCAGCAGTTACCGGACAGGGGCTAACTATGGCTACACCTTC CASSYRTGANYGYTF
TRBD1 TRBJ1-4 TRBV6-4 . TGTGCCAGCAGTGAAACTCTACAGGGGGAAAAACTGTTTTTT CASSETLQGEKLFF
. TRBJ1-2 TRBV6-2/TRBV6-3 many TGTGCCAGCAGTTCCCTGGTTGGCTACACCTTC CASSSLVGYTF
. TRBJ2-1 TRBV7-2 . TGTGCCAGCAGCCTCGGACTATTCTCCTACAATGAGCAGTTCTTC CASSLGLFSYNEQFF
. TRBJ1-5 TRBV29-1 medium-sized TGCAGCGTTGTTGTAGGGGCCAGCAATCAGCCCCAGCATTTT CSVVVGASNQPQHF
TRBD2 TRBJ2-7 TRBV6-5 . TGTGCCAGCGGGACTAGCGGCTCCTACGAGCAGTACTTC CASGTSGSYEQYF
TRBD1 TRBJ1-1 TRBV7-2 few TGTGCCAGCAGCTTAGCGGGGACAGGGAACACTGAAGCTTTCTTT CASSLAGTGNTEAFF
. TRBJ2-5 TRBV27 medium-sized TGTGCCAGCAGCCTTCTCGGGGTTGGGGAGACCCAGTACTTC CASSLLGVGETQYF
TRBD1 TRBJ1-2 TRBV10-3 . TGTGCCATCAGTGGCCCGGAGGGGACAGGGGCCTATGGCTACACCTTC CAISGPEGTGAYGYTF
. TRBJ2-5 TRBV5-1 once TGCGCCAGCACCCCGAACTGGGGGACGTCGTGGGAGACCCAGAACTTC CASTPNWGTSWETQNF
. TRBJ1-5 TRBV6-4 many TGTGCCAGCGGAGGTCAGCCCCAGCATTTT CASGGQPQHF
. TRBJ1-1 TRBV12-3/TRBV12-4 many TGTGCCAGCAGCCGTAATCAGGGGAACACTGAAGCTTTCTTT CASSRNQGNTEAFF
TRBD2 TRBJ2-2 TRBV19 . TGTGCCAGTAGGACGGGACTAGCGGGACTCAACACCGGGGAGCTGTTTTTT CASRTGLAGLNTGELFF
. TRBJ2-2 TRBV20-1 . TGCAGTGCTAGAGATCGTTTACTCCCGAACACCGGGGAGCTGTTTTTT CSARDRLLPNTGELFF
TRBD2 TRBJ2-3 TRBV6-6 . TGTGCCAGCGGGACTAGCGGGACCGCAGATACGCAGTATTTT CASGTSGTADTQYF
. TRBJ2-2 TRBV29-1 . . CSVSGQGGSRTGELFF
. TRBJ1-1 TRBV20-1 . TGCAGTGCTAGAGATCGGGGGATCGGCACTGAAGCTTTCTTT CSARDRGIGTEAFF
TRBD1 TRBJ1-6 TRBV12-3/TRBV12-4 few TGTGCCAGCAGTTGGCAGGGGGCGCGGGATAATTCACCCCTCCACTTT CASSWQGARDNSPLHF
. TRBJ1-1 TRBV19 medium-sized TGTGCCAGTAGTATGGTTGGGTTTTCCACTGAAGCTTTCTTT CASSMVGFSTEAFF
. TRBJ2-3 TRBV7-9 few TGTGCCAGCAGCCCCAAGCGACGGGTAGGGACAGATACGCAGTATTTT CASSPKRRVGTDTQYF
. TRBJ1-3 TRBV19 medium-sized TGTGCCAGTAGTATAGGACACTCTGGAAACACCATATATTTT CASSIGHSGNTIYF
. TRBJ2-3 TRBV20-1 few TGCAGTGCCCCCGACTGGGATACGCAGTATTTT CSAPDWDTQYF
TRBD1 TRBJ2-3 TRBV19 . TGTGCCAGTAGTCTTTCGACAGGGAGCAGGTCAGATACGCAGTATTTT CASSLSTGSRSDTQYF
TRBD1 TRBJ2-7 TRBV27 medium-sized TGTGCCAGCAGTAGGACAGGGGCTAACTACGAGCAGTACTTC CASSRTGANYEQYF
. TRBJ1-1 TRBV6-6 few TGTGCCAGCAGTGAACGGCTGAACACTGAAGCTTTCTTT CASSERLNTEAFF
TRBD1 TRBJ2-2 TRBV19 once TGTGCCAGTAGCCTTAGGGTCTCGGTGGGACAGGCCAGCGGGGAGCTGTTTTTT CASSLRVSVGQASGELFF
. TRBJ1-2 TRBV6-2/TRBV6-3 medium-sized TGTGCCAGCAGTTGGACATATGGCTACACCTTC CASSWTYGYTF
. TRBJ2-1 TRBV19 large TGTGCCAGTCGACAGGGACTGAGTGAGCAGTTCTTC CASRQGLSEQFF
. TRBJ1-4 TRBV5-1 . TGCGCCAGCAGCTTGGGGGGTCTGGGCGATGAAAAACTGTTTTTT CASSLGGLGDEKLFF
. TRBJ1-4 TRBV15 medium-sized TGTGCCACCAGCAGAGATTTTGCGGGAAATGAAAAACTGTTTTTT CATSRDFAGNEKLFF
. TRBJ1-5 TRBV6-5 few TGTGCCAGCAGGGGGGGCCATAGCAATCAGCCCCAGCATTTT CASRGGHSNQPQHF
. TRBJ1-2 TRBV5-1 . TGCGCCAGCAGCTTGCTTGGGGGGCAGGGAACTGGTGGCTACACCTTC CASSLLGGQGTGGYTF
. TRBJ2-7 TRBV6-5 medium-sized TGTGCCAGCAGAACAGGAGGCTACGAGCAGTACTTC CASRTGGYEQYF
. TRBJ1-1 TRBV12-3/TRBV12-4 medium-sized TGTGCCAGCAGTCTGGGCCCGAACACTGAAGCTTTCTTT CASSLGPNTEAFF
. TRBJ2-1 TRBV4-3 few TGCGCCAGCAGGAGATTGGGGGGACCGCTCAATGAGCAGTTCTTC CASRRLGGPLNEQFF
. TRBJ2-7 TRBV18 medium-sized TGTGCCAGCTCACGCGGGACGGACGTCTACGAGCAGTACTTC CASSRGTDVYEQYF
. TRBJ2-1 TRBV7-2 few TGTGCCAGCAGCTTAGCCTACGGGCCCTACAATGAGCAGTTCTTC CASSLAYGPYNEQFF
TRBD1 TRBJ2-6 TRBV27 medium-sized TGTGCCAGCAGTTTTAGAAAGGGGGCGAACTCTGGGGCCAACGTCCTGACTTTC CASSFRKGANSGANVLTF
TRBD2 TRBJ2-3 TRBV27 once TGTGCCAGCAGCCAGCGGGACGCCACGCAGTATTTT CASSQRDATQYF
. TRBJ2-3 TRBV20-1 few TGCAGTGCCGAACGACAGACTGATACGCAGTATTTT CSAERQTDTQYF
TRBD2 TRBJ2-2 TRBV7-2 . TGTGCCAGCAGCTCGGGGGGGAACACCGGGGAGCTGTTTTTT CASSSGGNTGELFF
. TRBJ1-3 TRBV7-6 medium-sized TGTGCCAGCAGCCCGGACAGCAACTCTGGAAACACCATATATTTT CASSPDSNSGNTIYF
. TRBJ1-1 TRBV18 many TGTGCCAGCTCACCAGGCGGGGGGGGGACTGAAGCTTTCTTT CASSPGGGGTEAFF
TRBD1 TRBJ2-7 TRBV14 . TGTGCCAGCAGCCTAACCACGGGACAGGCCTACGAGCAGTACTTC CASSLTTGQAYEQYF
. TRBJ2-3 TRBV18 medium-sized TGTGCCAGCTCACCCAGACGGTTCACAGATACGCAGTATTTT CASSPRRFTDTQYF
. TRBJ2-4 TRBV19 medium-sized TGTGCCAGTAACCCAAACATTCAGTACTTC CASNPNIQYF
. TRBJ2-7 TRBV10-3 many TGTGCCATCAATCGGGACGGGGTCTACGAGCAGTACTTC CAINRDGVYEQYF
. TRBJ2-1 TRBV11-3 medium-sized TGTGCCAGCAGCCTTCAAAATGGGGGGGAGCAGTTCTTC CASSLQNGGEQFF
. TRBJ2-3 TRBV7-2 . TGTGCCAGCAGCTTAACCATCTTGAGCCTATCCTCCACAGATACGCAGTATTTT CASSLTILSLSSTDTQYF
. TRBJ2-3 TRBV12-3/TRBV12-4 medium-sized TGTGCCAGCAGTTTTAGCGGAGCTAGCACAGATACGCAGTATTTT CASSFSGASTDTQYF
. TRBJ1-4 TRBV19 . TGTGCCAGTGGAACGATACGTATCGCAACTAATGAAAAACTGTTTTTT CASGTIRIATNEKLFF
. TRBJ2-2 TRBV7-2 many TGTGCCAGCAGCTACACCGGGGAGCTGTTTTTT CASSYTGELFF
. TRBJ1-2 TRBV20-1 few TGCAGTGCTGAGGGCCGTGGGGGGAGTGGCTACACCTTC CSAEGRGGSGYTF
TRBD2 TRBJ2-1 TRBV5-4 medium-sized TGTGCCAGCAGCCCCGGACTAGCGGGAGTTGACCGGGTTAAGCAGTTCTTC CASSPGLAGVDRVKQFF
TRBD2 TRBJ2-7 TRBV7-9 many TGTGCCAGCAGCCACTTGCGACTAGCGGGGCACGAGCAGTACTTC CASSHLRLAGHEQYF